What follows are 7 T cell receptor beta chains derived from one specimen sequenced in a study of STAT5B mutations in CD4+ large granular lymphocyte leukemia. Here immunoSEQ multiplex PCR was the method, and the copy in TCRdb shows in-frame clones only, minus some. The data hold nearly 35,000 clones, with 65% to 70% observed a single time. The specimen was CD4+ T cells from blood buffy coats. Receptors were obtained from a human donor in good health.

CDR3 in amino acids: CASSEYREWETQYF. CDR3 in DNA: TGTGCCAGCAGTGAGTACAGGGAGTGGGAGACCCAGTACTTC. The chain is built from TRBV6-1 and TRBJ2-5; tentative D call: TRBD1 (6 bases). Germline CDR1 and CDR2: MNHNS and SASEGT. V was cut by 3 bases and J by 5 bases, with 13 bases left in between. The CDR3 is made up of 14 amino acids.

Only a few counts were recorded for this clone. This rearrangement joins TRBV7-9 to TRBJ1-4; D is possibly TRBD1 (6 bases). CDR1 and CDR2 (germline): SEHNR, FQNEAQ (reference sequence). The CDR3 is made up of 18 amino acids. V lost 1 base to trimming and J lost 7 bases, with 22 bases between them. CDR3 nucleotides: TGTGCCAGCAGCTTAGTGAGGACGGGGGCTCCCTCATCTGAAAAACTGTTTTTT. Its translation: CASSLVRTGAPSSEKLFF.

CDR3 sequence: CASSNSSGKRWPYEQYF. The DNA for the CDR3 is TGTGCCAGCTCGAACTCCTCCGGTAAGCGATGGCCCTACGAGCAGTACTTC. The chain couples TRBV18 to TRBJ2-7; D gene unclear. CDR3 size: 17 residues. The V gene lost 6 bases and the J gene lost 2 bases, with 23 bases spanning the gap. Per germline, CDR1 KGHSH and CDR2 LQKENI.

The chain joins TRBV7-6 to TRBJ2-1; 10 positions agree with TRBD2. Per the germline V gene, CDR1 is SGHVS and CDR2 is FNYEAQ. The CDR3 is made up of 16 amino acids. V dropped 3 bases and J dropped 2; count of bases not matched to a gene: 4. The CDR3 sequence is CASSFKRGGTYNEQFF. The CDR3 DNA is TGTGCCAGCAGCTTCAAGCGGGGGGGCACCTACAATGAGCAGTTCTTC.

The chain carries TRBV5-4 and TRBJ1-2; 7 nucleotides align to TRBD1. Germline V gene lookup returns CDR1 SGHNT and CDR2 YYREEE (reference sequence). The CDR3 has 15 residues. Trimming removed 7 bases from V and 6 bases from J; junction bases left unmatched: 15. CDR3 sequence (DNA): TGTGCCAGCGGTATCAAGGGGGCAGGGAGGGATGGCTACACCTTC. It specifies CASGIKGAGRDGYTF.

This chain links TRBV18 with TRBJ1-1; no reliable D call. Between the trimmed V and J ends, which lost 8 bases and 1 base, there was a span of 17 bases. The CDR3 runs 15 residues. CDR1 and CDR2 from the germline V gene are KGHSH and LQKENI. The CDR3 coding sequence is TGTGCCAGCACCCAATCGACAATGCAGAACACTGAAGCTTTCTTT. This gives the protein CASTQSTMQNTEAFF. The entire variable domain, with the rest obtained from reference TRBV18 and TRBJ1-1, is as follows: NAGVMQNPRHLVRRRGQEARLRCSPMKGHSHVYWYRQLPEEGLKFMVYLQKENIIDESGMPKERFSAEFPKEGPSILRIQQVVRGDSAAYFCASTQSTMQNTEAFFGQGTRLTVV.

Here the CDR3 reads CASSVGLRAGTPSEQYF. The CDR3 DNA reads TGTGCCAGCAGCGTAGGACTTCGGGCAGGTACTCCCTCCGAGCAGTACTTC. The genes are TRBV9 and TRBJ2-7; no definite D call. Trimming took off 0 bases at V and 6 bases at J, with 22 bases between the two ends. CDR3 length equals 17 residues. The germline CDR1 and CDR2 sequences are SGDLS and YYNGEE.